What follows are 8 T cell receptor beta chains derived from one specimen sequenced in a study of cytomegalovirus exposure and HLA in healthy donors. Using immunoSEQ multiplex PCR, the repertoire was profiled, and TCRdb retains in-frame clones only, with some absent. The sample consists of some 60,000 clones, 90% to 96% of them appearing once. The sample comprised PBMCs. All receptors come from a man aged 18 to 29 in good health and CMV-seronegative.

J is TRBJ1-4 and V is TRBV15, with TRBD1 as a possible D gene (6 bases). The germline V and J ends were trimmed by 1 base and 3 bases, with 9 bases remaining between them. Germline V lookup: CDR1 LNHNV, CDR2 YYDKDF (reference sequence). The CDR3 has 15 amino acids. This CDR3 is CATSRGDIPNEKLFF. CDR3 sequence (DNA): TGTGCCACCAGCAGAGGGGACATTCCTAATGAAAAACTGTTTTTT. The full variable domain, completed using reference TRBV15 and TRBJ1-4, is DAMVIQNPRYQVTQFGKPVTLSCSQTLNHNVMYWYQQKSSQAPKLLFHYYDKDFNNEADTPDNFQSRRPNTSFCFLDIRSPGLGDTAMYLCATSRGDIPNEKLFFGSGTQLSVL.

This chain connects TRBV5-6 to TRBJ2-1; 7 nucleotides align to TRBD2. The junction had 10 bases not matched to a gene; V was cut back by 4 bases and J by 6 bases. The V gene's germline CDR1 is SGHDT and CDR2 YYEEEE. The length of the CDR3 is 15 residues. The CDR3 protein is CASSNSGLMVNEQFF. CDR3 DNA sequence: TGTGCCAGCAGCAATAGCGGGCTTATGGTCAATGAGCAGTTCTTC.

This chain links TRBV15 with TRBJ2-1, with D unclear. CDR1 and CDR2 from the germline V gene are LNHNV and YYDKDF (reference sequence). Between the trimmed V and J ends, which lost 4 bases and 3 bases, there was a span of 4 bases. The CDR3 sequence is 12 residues long. The CDR3 region is CATSTSYNEQFF. The CDR3 nucleotides read TGTGCCACCAGCACTAGCTACAATGAGCAGTTCTTC.

V usage is TRBV2 and J usage is TRBJ1-2; no definite D call. The CDR3 totals 11 residues. Trimming removed 7 bases at V and 6 bases at J, with 9 bases between. The germline V gene has CDR1 SNHLY and CDR2 FYNNEI. The CDR3 region is CASMAGNGYTF. DNA for the CDR3: TGTGCCAGCATGGCGGGGAATGGCTACACCTTC.

The chain has TRBV5-6 and TRBJ2-7; 12 nucleotides align to TRBD2. CDR1 is SGHDT, CDR2 YYEEEE, per germline. With V trimmed by 3 bases and J by 4 bases, 14 bases remained unmatched. The CDR3 is 18 residues long. As DNA, the CDR3 is TGTGCCAGCAGCTCCCTTAAAGAGCGACTAGCGGGAGTGTACGAGCAGTACTTC. Amino acid sequence: CASSSLKERLAGVYEQYF.

This clone came up once. The CDR3 reads CASSGQGGDEKLFF. The CDR3 nucleotides read TGTGCCAGCAGTGGACAGGGGGGGGATGAAAAACTGTTTTTT. V is TRBV2 and J is TRBJ1-4; 9 bases map to TRBD1. Trimming removed 4 bases from V and 6 bases from J; junction bases left unmatched: 3. Looked up from germline, CDR1 is SNHLY and CDR2 is FYNNEI. The CDR3 sequence is 14 residues long.

This rearrangement joins TRBV27 to TRBJ2-7; 8 bases line up with TRBD1. V trimming: 6 bases; J trimming: 5 bases; junction bases outside the gene matches: 9. The CDR3 is made up of 14 amino acids. Germline V lookup: CDR1 MNHEY, CDR2 SMNVEV (reference sequence). As DNA, the CDR3 is TGTGCCAGCAGCAGGACAGGGCTTGGGCACGAGCAGTACTTC. Residues: CASSRTGLGHEQYF.

The J gene is TRBJ1-2, the V gene TRBV28; 7 positions agree with TRBD1. CDR1 is MDHEN and CDR2 is SYDVKM in the germline V gene. CDR3 length: 14 amino acids. V lost 8 bases, J lost 2 bases, and 8 bases stayed unmatched. CDR3 DNA sequence: TGTGCCAGCCTTTTCGGAGGGGGCAACTATGGCTACACCTTC. Translated: CASLFGGGNYGYTF.